A single sample gave rise to the 29 T cell receptor beta chains below, sequenced in a study of cytomegalovirus exposure and HLA in healthy donors. A multiplex PCR was run with 60 Vbeta primers and 13 Jbeta primers. Profiled with immunoSEQ multiplex PCR; TCRdb holds only in-frame clones, not every one. This sample has over 150,000 clones, with roughly 80% found just once. Specimen: PBMCs. These receptors came from a woman aged 50 to 60 in good health and CMV-seronegative.

V gene TRBV7-6 combines with J gene TRBJ1-1; TRBD1 aligns across 9 bases. Trimming at V came to 3 bases and at J to 6 bases, leaving 5 bases not matched to a gene. From germline, CDR1 is SGHVS and CDR2 FNYEAQ. The CDR3 contains 14 residues. In DNA form, the CDR3 reads TGTGCCAGCAGCTTGATACAGGGGGCCTCTGAAGCTTTCTTT. Residues: CASSLIQGASEAFF. Supplemented by reference TRBV7-6 and TRBJ1-1, the full variable domain reads GAGVSQSPRYKVTKRGQDVALRCDPISGHVSLYWYRQALGQGPEFLTYFNYEAQQDKSGLPNDRFSAERPEGSISTLTIQRTEQRDSAMYRCASSLIQGASEAFFGQGTRLTVV.

V and J are TRBV7-2 and TRBJ1-6; maybe TRBD1 (5 bases). V gave up 5 bases and J gave up 6 bases, with 14 bases separating them. The CDR3 contains 15 residues. CDR1 is SGHTA, CDR2 FQGNSA, per germline. The CDR3 DNA is TGTGCCAGCAGCAGCACGGGGGTCGGTAATTCACCCCTCCACTTT. Protein: CASSSTGVGNSPLHF.

The chain links TRBV5-1 to TRBJ2-3, with TRBD2 identical over 8 bases. The CDR3 covers 15 residues. V lost 3 bases to trimming and J lost 0 bases; unmatched junction nucleotides: 3. The germline V gene encodes CDR1 SGHRS and CDR2 YFSETQ. CDR3 protein: CASSSKRGSTDTQYF. The CDR3 DNA reads as TGCGCCAGCAGCTCCAAGCGGGGGAGCACAGATACGCAGTATTTT.

The chain recombines TRBV15 with TRBJ1-5, with 10 bases matching TRBD1. J gave up 7 bases and V 8 bases, and 8 bases lay outside the gene matches. The CDR3 length is 14 residues. From germline, CDR1 is LNHNV and CDR2 YYDKDF (reference sequence). CDR3 bases: TGTGCCACCCAACGGGACAGGGGCCGGCAGCCCCAGCATTTT. Amino acid sequence: CATQRDRGRQPQHF.

This chain uses TRBV28 with TRBJ1-2, with D perhaps TRBD1 (6 bases). This CDR3 region has 12 residues. V was clipped by 6 bases and J by 8 bases, with 13 bases between them. Germline V gives CDR1 MDHEN, CDR2 SYDVKM. The chain's CDR3 is CASSSGVAGYTF. Written as DNA, the CDR3 is TGTGCCAGCAGCTCAGGGGTAGCAGGCTACACCTTC.

The rearrangement joins TRBV5-6 to TRBJ2-4; 10 nucleotides agree with TRBD1. The CDR3 runs 15 residues. V lost 4 bases and J lost 1; bases outside the gene matches: 2. Per germline, CDR1 SGHDT and CDR2 YYEEEE. CDR3: CASSRTGGAKNIQYF. The CDR3 DNA follows: TGTGCCAGCAGCCGGACAGGGGGGGCCAAAAACATTCAGTACTTC.

In this sample, this clone turned up a few times. The V gene is TRBV6-5, the J gene TRBJ2-5; 7 bases are a match to TRBD2. There are 15 residues in the CDR3. The V gene's germline CDR1 is MNHEY and CDR2 SVGAGI. V shed 5 bases, J shed 0 bases, and the junction held 6 bases outside the gene matches. CDR3 loop: CASSRAGLYQETQYF. CDR3 in DNA: TGTGCCAGCAGTAGAGCGGGGCTGTACCAAGAGACCCAGTACTTC.

This clone was recorded a few times. The chain couples TRBV7-3 to TRBJ2-3; 8 bases line up with TRBD1. Germline values: CDR1 SGHTA, CDR2 FQGTGA. This CDR3 contains 16 residues. J was trimmed by 3 bases and V by 3 bases; bases with no gene match: 8. CDR3 amino acids: CASSLGRDRRTDTQYF. CDR3 bases: TGTGCCAGCAGCTTGGGCCGGGACAGGCGGACAGATACGCAGTATTTT.

The chain links TRBV11-2 to TRBJ2-1; the D is unclear. CDR3 length equals 12 residues. Germline V gives CDR1 SGHAT, CDR2 FQNNGV. Trimming removed 5 bases at V and 7 bases at J, with 9 bases between. The CDR3 protein is CASSTNNNEQFF. Written as DNA, the CDR3 is TGTGCCAGCAGCACTAACAATAATGAGCAGTTCTTC.

V is TRBV30 and J is TRBJ2-1; no clear D gene. The CDR3 runs to 10 residues. CDR1 is GTSNPN and CDR2 is SVGIG in the germline V gene (reference sequence). V was clipped by 0 bases and J by 9 bases, with 3 bases between them. This CDR3 reads CAWSVREQFF. In nucleotides, the CDR3 is TGTGCCTGGAGTGTTCGTGAGCAGTTCTTC.

The V gene is TRBV5-4, the J gene TRBJ1-1, with D possibly TRBD1 on 5 matching bases. CDR1 is SGHNT, CDR2 YYREEE, per germline (reference sequence). The V end lost 2 bases, the J end lost 7 bases, and 9 bases lay between the germline ends. This CDR3 contains 12 residues. The CDR3 DNA sequence: TGTGCCAGCAGCTTTGGGGGGGGTGAAGCTTTCTTT. Its protein product is CASSFGGGEAFF.

The V call is TRBV6-4, the J call TRBJ2-3; TRBD1 aligns across 7 bases. Germline assignment: CDR1 MRHNA and CDR2 SNTAGT. Trimming cost V 6 bases and J 2 bases; bases outside gene matches: 8. The CDR3 is 15 amino acids. The CDR3 nucleotides are TGTGCCAGCAGCCAGACGACAGGGCCCACAGATACGCAGTATTTT. Its protein product is CASSQTTGPTDTQYF.

In DNA, the CDR3 is TGTGCCAGCAGCCCCAGCGTTGGGACAGGGGTAGCAAAACTGTTTTTT. Amino acids: CASSPSVGTGVAKLFF. The chain has TRBV5-5 and TRBJ1-4; 10 bases are a match to TRBD1. Per the germline V gene, CDR1 is SGHKS and CDR2 is YYEKEE (reference sequence). CDR3 size: 16 residues. The V gene end was trimmed by 4 bases and the J gene end by 10 bases; junction bases not matched to a gene: 13.

CDR3: CASSLTSISSGANVLTF. CDR3 in DNA: TGTGCCAGCAGCTTAACTAGCATCTCCTCTGGGGCCAACGTCCTGACTTTC. The rearrangement links TRBV7-8 to TRBJ2-6; D is possibly TRBD2 (6 bases). Germline V gene sequence: CDR1 SGHVS, CDR2 FQNEAQ. V dropped 2 bases and J dropped 0 bases, with 11 bases sitting between them. CDR3 length: 17 amino acids. Full variable domain (remainder filled in from reference TRBV7-8 and TRBJ2-6): GAGVSQSPRYKVAKRGQDVALRCDPISGHVSLFWYQQALGQGPEFLTYFQNEAQLDKSGLPSDRFFAERPEGSVSTLKIQRTQQEDSAVYLCASSLTSISSGANVLTFGAGSRLTVL.

V and J are TRBV19 and TRBJ2-5; 8 nucleotides agree with TRBD2. CDR1 and CDR2 (germline): LNHDA, SQIVND (reference sequence). The CDR3 is 14 amino acids. Trimming took 3 bases from V and 3 from J; bases not matched to a gene: 3. The CDR3 DNA sequence: TGTGCCAGTAGTATCGGGGGGGGCGAAGAGACCCAGTACTTC. Its protein is CASSIGGGEETQYF. The full variable domain, completed using reference TRBV19 and TRBJ2-5, is DGGITQSPKYLFRKEGQNVTLSCEQNLNHDAMYWYRQDPGQGLRLIYYSQIVNDFQKGDIAEGYSVSREKKESFPLTVTSAQKNPTAFYLCASSIGGGEETQYFGPGTRLLVL.

The gene calls are TRBV28 and TRBJ1-2, with a tentative D call TRBD1 (6 bases). The V and J ends lost 5 bases and 6 bases respectively, with 10 bases between them. Germline CDR1 is MDHEN and CDR2 is SYDVKM. The CDR3 length is 12 residues. The CDR3 DNA is TGTGCCAGCAGTCGGACAGCCGATGGCTACACCTTC. Protein product: CASSRTADGYTF.

The chain employs TRBV28 and TRBJ2-5; TRBD1 matches at 7 bases. Per germline, CDR1 MDHEN and CDR2 SYDVKM. V lost 6 bases to trimming and J lost 2 bases; unmatched junction nucleotides: 3. This CDR3 spans 13 amino acids. DNA of the CDR3: TGTGCCAGCAGGAAGACAGGGCAAGAGACCCAGTACTTC. Residues: CASRKTGQETQYF.

This chain links TRBV9 with TRBJ2-2, with D perhaps TRBD2 (6 bases). This CDR3 is 15 amino acids long. Looked up from germline, CDR1 is SGDLS and CDR2 is YYNGEE. V shed 4 bases and J shed 3 bases, with 13 bases lying between them. CDR3 sequence: CASSPRRGDTGELFF. The CDR3 DNA reads TGTGCCAGCAGCCCACGGAGGGGTGACACCGGGGAGCTGTTTTTT.

The rearrangement joins TRBV6-5 to TRBJ1-5, with D uncertain. Trimming took off 5 bases at V and 4 bases at J, with 9 bases between the two ends. From germline, CDR1 is MNHEY and CDR2 SVGAGI. The CDR3 consists of 13 residues. The CDR3 reads CASSPERNQPQHF. As DNA, the CDR3 is TGTGCCAGCAGTCCCGAGAGGAATCAGCCCCAGCATTTT.

This chain joins TRBV28 and TRBJ2-1; 8 bases match TRBD2. Germline CDR1 MDHEN, CDR2 SYDVKM. CDR3 length: 14 amino acids. Trimming removed 6 bases from V and 4 bases from J; junction bases left unmatched: 5. Here the CDR3 DNA reads TGTGCCAGCAGGGGCGGGAGGTTGTACAATGAGCAGTTCTTC. Amino acid sequence: CASRGGRLYNEQFF. The entire variable domain, with the rest obtained from reference TRBV28 and TRBJ2-1, is as follows: DVKVTQSSRYLVKRTGEKVFLECVQDMDHENMFWYRQDPGLGLRLIYFSYDVKMKEKGDIPEGYSVSREKKERFSLILESASTNQTSMYLCASRGGRLYNEQFFGPGTRLTVL.

This chain connects TRBV28 to TRBJ2-1; D is unclear. Germline-derived CDR1 and CDR2 are MDHEN and SYDVKM. The CDR3 loop spans 11 amino acids. Between the trimmed V and J ends, which lost 6 bases and 9 bases, there was a span of 9 bases. CDR3 loop: CASSLTREQFF. CDR3 nucleotide sequence: TGTGCCAGCAGCCTCACACGTGAGCAGTTCTTC.

V usage is TRBV19 and J usage is TRBJ1-2; 9 positions match TRBD1. Germline V CDR1 and CDR2: LNHDA, SQIVND (reference sequence). The CDR3 runs to 13 residues. The V and J ends lost 6 bases and 6 bases, in that order; junction bases with no gene match: 5. CDR3 amino acids: CASRGQGFHGYTF. In DNA, the CDR3 is TGTGCCAGTAGAGGACAGGGGTTCCATGGCTACACCTTC. Full variable domain (rest looked up from reference TRBV19 and TRBJ1-2): DGGITQSPKYLFRKEGQNVTLSCEQNLNHDAMYWYRQDPGQGLRLIYYSQIVNDFQKGDIAEGYSVSREKKESFPLTVTSAQKNPTAFYLCASRGQGFHGYTFGSGTRLTVV.

This clone was observed once. The rearrangement links TRBV5-1 to TRBJ2-6; D unresolved. The germline V and J ends were trimmed by 2 bases and 0 bases, with 6 bases remaining between them. The CDR3 sequence is 15 residues long. CDR1 and CDR2 (germline): SGHRS, YFSETQ. The CDR3 is CASSFRVSGANVLTF. The CDR3 DNA sequence: TGCGCCAGCAGCTTTCGGGTCTCTGGGGCCAACGTCCTGACTTTC.

V gene TRBV6-5 combines with J gene TRBJ2-3, with 9 positions matching TRBD1. Germline V CDR1 and CDR2: MNHEY, SVGAGI. V trimming: 4 bases; J trimming: 3 bases; junction bases outside the gene matches: 8. This CDR3 has 16 residues. CDR3 sequence reads: CASSSISGTGTDTQYF. In nucleotides, the CDR3 is TGTGCCAGCAGTTCAATCTCCGGGACAGGGACAGATACGCAGTATTTT.

V gene TRBV28 combines with J gene TRBJ1-5, with a weak D call TRBD1 (6 bases). This CDR3 spans 14 amino acids. The germline V gene encodes CDR1 MDHEN and CDR2 SYDVKM. The germline V and J ends were trimmed by 6 bases and 7 bases, with 16 bases remaining between them. The CDR3, as DNA: TGTGCCAGCAGCCCCCCAGGGGTCTCACAGCCCCAGCATTTT. Its protein product is CASSPPGVSQPQHF.

V and J are TRBV19 and TRBJ2-2, with 7 nucleotides matching TRBD1. Germline loops: CDR1 LNHDA, CDR2 SQIVND (reference sequence). Trimming cost V 5 bases and J 7 bases; bases outside gene matches: 7. This CDR3 region has 14 residues. Here the CDR3 reads CASSSERGHGELFF. CDR3 coding DNA: TGTGCCAGTAGTTCCGAGAGGGGGCACGGGGAGCTGTTTTTT.

The CDR3 sequence is CASSSYGGQGAYEQYF. DNA for the CDR3: TGTGCCAGCAGTTCTTATGGCGGACAGGGGGCATACGAGCAGTACTTC. The chain is built from TRBV6-5 and TRBJ2-7; 11 nucleotides align to TRBD1. V lost 4 bases and J lost 4; bases outside the gene matches: 9. This CDR3 spans 16 amino acids. Germline CDR1 is MNHEY and CDR2 is SVGAGI.

The chain uses TRBV7-2 and TRBJ1-1, with D unresolved. Per the germline V gene, CDR1 is SGHTA and CDR2 is FQGNSA. V shed 5 bases and J shed 1 base, with 11 bases lying between them. CDR3 length equals 14 residues. The DNA of the CDR3 is TGTGCCAGCAGCCCCGGGGTACGGAACACTGAAGCTTTCTTT. Residues: CASSPGVRNTEAFF.

This chain joins TRBV11-2 and TRBJ1-1; TRBD1 might be the D (5 bases). The CDR3 sequence is 13 residues long. V lost 6 bases and J 8 bases, leaving 16 bases between the germline ends. CDR1 and CDR2 (germline): SGHAT, FQNNGV. The CDR3 region is CASSHDSSREAFF. Written as DNA, the CDR3 is TGTGCCAGCAGTCATGACAGTTCTCGGGAAGCTTTCTTT. Together with reference TRBV11-2 and TRBJ1-1, the CDR3 gives the full variable domain: EAGVAQSPRYKIIEKRQSVAFWCNPISGHATLYWYQQILGQGPKLLIQFQNNGVVDDSQLPKDRFSAERLKGVDSTLKIQPAKLEDSAVYLCASSHDSSREAFFGQGTRLTVV.